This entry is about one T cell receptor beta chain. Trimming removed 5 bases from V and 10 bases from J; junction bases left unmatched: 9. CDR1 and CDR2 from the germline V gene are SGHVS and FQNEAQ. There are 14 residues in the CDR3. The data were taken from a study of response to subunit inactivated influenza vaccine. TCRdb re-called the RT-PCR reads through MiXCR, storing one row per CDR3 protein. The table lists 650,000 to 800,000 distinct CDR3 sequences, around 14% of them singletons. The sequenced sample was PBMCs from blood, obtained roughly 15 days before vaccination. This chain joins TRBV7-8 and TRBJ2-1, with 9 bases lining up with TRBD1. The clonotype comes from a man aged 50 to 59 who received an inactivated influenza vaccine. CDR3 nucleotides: TGTGCCAGCAGCCGGGGACAGGGAAGGGCGGAGCAGTTCTTC. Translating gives CASSRGQGRAEQFF. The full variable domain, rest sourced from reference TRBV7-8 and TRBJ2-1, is GAGVSQSPRYKVAKRGQDVALRCDPISGHVSLFWYQQALGQGPEFLTYFQNEAQLDKSGLPSDRFFAERPEGSVSTLKIQRTQQEDSAVYLCASSRGQGRAEQFFGPGTRLTVL.